These 21 T cell receptor beta chains were all obtained from the same sample, sequenced in a study of CD8 T cells in Susac syndrome. The RNA input was roughly 0.45 to 1 ug, and it was reverse transcribed with random hexamers. Each CDR3 protein is one row after TCRdb ran MiXCR on the immunoSEQ multiplex PCR reads. The repertoire consists of about 140,000 distinct CDR3 sequences, with approximately 96% occurring once and the leading ten covering over 0.095%. The sequencing input was CD4+ T cells from PBMCs. The receptors here all came from a human donor with multiple sclerosis.

This chain uses TRBV10-2 with TRBJ2-1; 7 positions agree with TRBD1. V gave up 6 bases and J gave up 15 bases; unmatched junction bases: 8. Germline V gene sequence: CDR1 WSHSY, CDR2 SAAADI. The CDR3 is 11 residues long. CDR3 DNA: TGCGCCAGCAGCACAGGACAGGTGCGGTTCTTC. Residues: CASSTGQVRFF.

The V and J genes are TRBV25-1 and TRBJ1-4; D gene uncertain. Looked up from germline, CDR1 is MGHDK and CDR2 is SYGVNS. This CDR3 has 12 amino acids. Between the trimmed V and J ends, which lost 8 bases and 8 bases, there was a span of 12 bases. The CDR3: CASQRSREKLFF. The CDR3 DNA is TGTGCCAGCCAAAGGTCCCGCGAAAAACTGTTTTTT.

The chain couples TRBV29-1 to TRBJ1-2, with D unresolved. Germline CDR1 and CDR2: SQVTM and ANQGSEA. V was trimmed by 2 bases and J by 1 base, leaving 8 bases between them. The CDR3 spans 13 residues. The CDR3 region is CSVELLNNYGYTF. The DNA of the CDR3 is TGCAGCGTTGAACTCCTCAATAACTATGGCTACACCTTC.

The chain uses TRBV7-9 and TRBJ2-2; D may be TRBD1 or TRBD2 (6 bases each). The germline V gene encodes CDR1 SEHNR and CDR2 FQNEAQ (reference sequence). The CDR3 has 14 residues. Trimming removed 8 bases at V and 0 bases at J, with 10 bases between. The DNA for the CDR3 is TGTGCCAGCGGAGGGACAACGAACACCGGGGAGCTGTTTTTT. It encodes CASGGTTNTGELFF.

This clonotype was detected only a few times. The V and J genes are TRBV7-2 and TRBJ2-3, with D tentatively TRBD2 (5 bases). Germline V gene data show CDR1 as SGHTA and CDR2 as FQGNSA. The CDR3 contains 14 residues. V dropped 1 base and J dropped 0 bases, with 5 bases sitting between them. The CDR3, as DNA: TGTGCCAGCAGCTTAGGGACTAGCACAGATACGCAGTATTTT. This translates into CASSLGTSTDTQYF.

The rearrangement uses TRBV9 and TRBJ2-5, with TRBD1 matching over 8 bases. V gave up 1 base and J gave up 4 bases; unmatched junction bases: 6. Germline loops: CDR1 SGDLS, CDR2 YYNGEE. The CDR3 has 15 residues. CDR3 coding DNA: TGTGCCAGCAGCGTACAGGGGGCGAGTGTAGAGACCCAGTACTTC. Amino acid sequence: CASSVQGASVETQYF.

This chain links TRBV5-1 with TRBJ1-2; a possible D gene is TRBD1 (6 bases). This CDR3 is built from 14 residues. V was clipped by 4 bases and J by 3 bases, with 13 bases between them. From germline, CDR1 is SGHRS and CDR2 YFSETQ. The CDR3 reads CASSRPGEYYGYTF. In nucleotides, the CDR3 is TGCGCCAGCAGCCGGCCAGGGGAGTACTATGGCTACACCTTC.

The rearrangement uses TRBV29-1 and TRBJ2-6, with 10 bases aligning to TRBD1. J was trimmed by 4 bases and V by 4 bases; bases with no gene match: 16. The CDR3 consists of 19 residues. CDR1 and CDR2 from the germline V gene are SQVTM and ANQGSEA. The CDR3 here is CSVVSRLGQGGSGANVLTF. The DNA for the CDR3 is TGCAGCGTTGTCAGCCGTCTCGGACAGGGGGGGTCCGGGGCCAACGTCCTGACTTTC.

A remark on this clonotype: A junction boundary mismatches the germline segment, possibly from a read error. The rearrangement uses TRBV28 and TRBJ1-1; D remains ambiguous. The CDR3 loop spans 14 amino acids. Germline V gene sequence: CDR1 MDHEN, CDR2 SYDVKM. Here the CDR3 reads CANSLGQLNTEAFF. The DNA for the CDR3 is TGTGCCAACAGTTTAGGTCAGCTGAACACTGAAGCTTTCTTT.

This sequence joins TRBV29-1 and TRBJ1-1; possibly TRBD1 for D (6 bases). Trimming left V 7 bases short and J 0 bases short, with 12 bases between. The CDR3 extends over 13 amino acids. The V gene's germline CDR1 is SQVTM and CDR2 ANQGSEA. DNA for the CDR3: TGCAGCGCGAGGACAGATATGAACACTGAAGCTTTCTTT. Translated, it gives CSARTDMNTEAFF.

In the case of this clonotype: A junction boundary mismatches the germline segment, possibly from a read error. The V call is TRBV7-8, the J call TRBJ2-7, with 9 bases aligning to TRBD1. From germline, CDR1 is SGHVS and CDR2 FQNEAQ. This CDR3 has 13 residues. This CDR3 is CASSPWTGASSWF. The CDR3 DNA follows: TGTGCCAGCAGCCCCTGGACAGGGGCCTCCTCTTGGTTC. Full variable domain (missing parts from reference TRBV7-8 and TRBJ2-7): GAGVSQSPRYKVAKRGQDVALRCDPISGHVSLFWYQQALGQGPEFLTYFQNEAQLDKSGLPSDRFFAERPEGSVSTLKIQRTQQEDSAVYLCASSPWTGASSWFGPGTRLTVT.

This chain connects TRBV20-1 to TRBJ1-2; possible D gene TRBD1, 6 bases. Trimming took 3 bases from V and 8 from J, leaving 13 bases between them. Germline V gene sequence: CDR1 DFQATT, CDR2 SNEGSKA (reference sequence). The CDR3 sequence is 12 residues long. The CDR3 spells CSARLQGVGYTF. CDR3 DNA: TGCAGTGCTAGGCTACAGGGAGTGGGCTACACCTTC.

V is TRBV3-1 and J is TRBJ2-2, with 9 bases lining up with TRBD1. Germline V gives CDR1 LGHDT, CDR2 YNNKEL (reference sequence). V lost 2 bases, J lost 0 bases, and 4 bases stayed unmatched. The length of the CDR3 is 17 residues. CDR3 amino acids: CASSQYRDRANTGELFF. The CDR3 DNA follows: TGTGCCAGCAGCCAATACCGGGACAGGGCGAACACCGGGGAGCTGTTTTTT.

This clonotype came up once. The rearrangement links TRBV5-1 to TRBJ2-1, with 9 positions matching TRBD1. This CDR3 comprises 15 residues. CDR1 SGHRS and CDR2 YFSETQ come from the germline V gene. The junction had 7 bases not matched to a gene; V was cut back by 2 bases and J by 7 bases. The CDR3 DNA sequence: TGCGCCAGCAGCTTAGGACAGGGGAAGGTAAATGAGCAGTTCTTC. This encodes CASSLGQGKVNEQFF.

This chain joins TRBV9 and TRBJ1-2; D ambiguous. V lost 4 bases to trimming and J lost 7 bases, with 20 bases between them. The CDR3 totals 15 residues. Germline V gene sequence: CDR1 SGDLS, CDR2 YYNGEE. CDR3 sequence: CASSTETWVWSGYTF. The CDR3 coding sequence is TGTGCCAGCAGCACCGAGACCTGGGTTTGGTCTGGCTACACCTTC.

V usage is TRBV23-1 and J usage is TRBJ1-5; possible D gene TRBD1, 6 bases. TRBV23-1 is an open reading frame, and its role is uncertain. This CDR3 contains 16 residues. V dropped 3 bases and J dropped 6 bases, with 18 bases sitting between them. The chain's CDR3 is CASSHSNREGGQPQHF. The CDR3 DNA reads as TGCGCCAGCAGTCATTCCAACAGGGAGGGTGGTCAGCCCCAGCATTTT.

This sequence joins TRBV12-3 or TRBV12-4 and TRBJ1-2; 9 bases are shared with TRBD1. V lost 2 bases to trimming and J lost 2 bases; unmatched junction nucleotides: 3. The CDR3 is made up of 15 amino acids. CDR3 in DNA: TGTGCCAGCAGTTTAAAGGGACAGGGCAACTATGGCTACACCTTC. Amino acids: CASSLKGQGNYGYTF.

The chain links TRBV6-5 to TRBJ1-1; the D gene is possibly TRBD1 (5 bases). This CDR3 is built from 14 residues. The V end was cut by 2 bases, the J end by 1 base, with 8 bases between. CDR1 is MNHEY, CDR2 SVGAGI, per germline. CDR3 protein: CASSYGTGNTEAFF. CDR3 nucleotide sequence: TGTGCCAGCAGTTACGGTACAGGGAACACTGAAGCTTTCTTT.

The chain carries TRBV7-9 and TRBJ2-7, with D tentatively TRBD1 (5 bases). CDR1 and CDR2 (germline): SEHNR, FQNEAQ (reference sequence). The V end was cut by 5 bases, the J end by 5 bases, with 22 bases between. The CDR3 extends over 16 amino acids. The CDR3 DNA reads as TGTGCCAGCAGCCGAACGGTTGCAGGGTGGGCCCACGAGCAGTACTTC. Encoded protein: CASSRTVAGWAHEQYF.

The J gene is TRBJ2-3, the V gene TRBV5-1; possibly TRBD1 or TRBD2 for D (5 bases each). CDR3 size: 17 residues. V lost 4 bases and J 0 bases, leaving 18 bases between the germline ends. The germline CDR1 and CDR2 sequences are SGHRS and YFSETQ. The CDR3: CASSPRWGGRSTDTQYF. The CDR3 region has the DNA TGCGCCAGCAGCCCCCGATGGGGCGGGCGTAGCACAGATACGCAGTATTTT.

The chain couples TRBV29-1 to TRBJ2-2; D is uncertain. The CDR3 is 17 residues long. CDR1 and CDR2 from the germline V gene are SQVTM and ANQGSEA. With 6 bases removed from V and 4 bases from J, the gap between germline ends came to 24 bases. CDR3 DNA sequence: TGCAGCGTCGCCAGACGTCCGGGCCGAAATGCCACCGGGGAGCTGTTTTTT. It yields the protein CSVARRPGRNATGELFF.